The 5 T cell receptor beta chains given below trace back to one sample, sequenced in a study of cytomegalovirus exposure and HLA in healthy donors. The PCR was carried out with 60 Vbeta primers and 13 Jbeta primers. Only in-frame clones appear in the TCRdb table, and some are missing; sequencing was by immunoSEQ multiplex PCR. The sample contains approximately 160,000 clones, 77% of which appear only once. Sequenced material: PBMCs. The receptors were gathered from a woman aged 40 to 50 in good health and CMV-seropositive.

Note on this clone: Sequence at one end of the junction differs from germline and may be a read error. V usage is TRBV7-9 and J usage is TRBJ1-4; the D is unclear. The CDR3 length is 19 residues. CDR1 is SEHNR, CDR2 FQNEAQ, per germline (reference sequence). As DNA, the CDR3 is TGTTCCAGCAGCTTATGGCCTCGGGGAAGGGCAACAACTAATGAAAAACTGTTTTTT. It translates to CSSSLWPRGRATTNEKLFF. Variable domain in full (rest from reference TRBV7-9 and TRBJ1-4): DTGVSQNPRHKITKRGQNVTFRCDPISEHNRLYWYRQTLGQGPEFLTYFQNEAQLEKSRLLSDRFSAERPKGSFSTLEIQRTEQGDSAMYLCSSSLWPRGRATTNEKLFFGSGTQLSVL.

The chain is built from TRBV5-1 and TRBJ2-7, with TRBD1 identical over 7 bases. With 0 bases clipped from V and 2 bases from J, the junction kept 2 bases outside the gene matches. This CDR3 is built from 14 residues. Germline CDR1 is SGHRS and CDR2 is YFSETQ. CDR3 nucleotides: TGCGCCAGCAGCTTGGGGGGACAGCCCTACGAGCAGTACTTC. Protein sequence: CASSLGGQPYEQYF.

J is TRBJ1-2 and V is TRBV30, with TRBD1 matching over 9 bases. Trimming at V came to 5 bases and at J to 5 bases, leaving 3 bases not matched to a gene. Germline-derived CDR1 and CDR2 are GTSNPN and SVGIG (reference sequence). The CDR3 runs to 12 residues. This CDR3 is CAWVQGAYGYTF. DNA for the CDR3: TGTGCCTGGGTACAGGGGGCGTATGGCTACACCTTC.

Of note for this clone: Other DNA sequences in the same sample also yield this CDR3. The genes are TRBV18 and TRBJ1-5; no definite D call. CDR1 is KGHSH, CDR2 LQKENI, per germline. The CDR3 runs 13 residues. V dropped 4 bases and J dropped 5 bases, with 9 bases sitting between them. The CDR3 DNA is TGTGCCAGCTCACAAGGGCGGGATCAGCCCCAGCATTTT. This gives the protein CASSQGRDQPQHF.

V is TRBV7-6 and J is TRBJ2-1; 12 bases fit TRBD1. V was pared by 5 bases and J by 10 bases, with 6 bases of the junction left unmatched. The CDR3 is made up of 14 amino acids. CDR1 is SGHVS, CDR2 FNYEAQ, per germline. The CDR3 DNA reads as TGTGCCAGCAGCCTCCGGGACAGGGGGCAGGAGCAGTTCTTC. It encodes CASSLRDRGQEQFF.